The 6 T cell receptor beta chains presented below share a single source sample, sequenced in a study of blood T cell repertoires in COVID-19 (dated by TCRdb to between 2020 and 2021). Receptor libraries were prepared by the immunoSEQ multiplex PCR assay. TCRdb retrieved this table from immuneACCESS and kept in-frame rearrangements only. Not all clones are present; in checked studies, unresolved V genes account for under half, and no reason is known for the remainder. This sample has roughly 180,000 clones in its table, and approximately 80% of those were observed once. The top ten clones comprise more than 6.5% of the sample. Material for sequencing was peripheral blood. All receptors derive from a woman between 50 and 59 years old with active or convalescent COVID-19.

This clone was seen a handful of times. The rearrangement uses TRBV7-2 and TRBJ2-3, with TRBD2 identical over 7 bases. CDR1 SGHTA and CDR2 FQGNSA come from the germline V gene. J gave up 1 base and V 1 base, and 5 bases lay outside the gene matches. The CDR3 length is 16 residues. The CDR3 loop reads CASSLERAGGTDTQYF. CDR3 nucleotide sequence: TGTGCCAGCAGCTTAGAACGGGCGGGGGGCACAGATACGCAGTATTTT. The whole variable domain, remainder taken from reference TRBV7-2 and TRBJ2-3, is GAGVSQSPSNKVTEKGKDVELRCDPISGHTALYWYRQSLGQGLEFLIYFQGNSAPDKSGLPSDRFSAERTGGSVSTLTIQRTQQEDSAVYLCASSLERAGGTDTQYFGPGTRLTVL.

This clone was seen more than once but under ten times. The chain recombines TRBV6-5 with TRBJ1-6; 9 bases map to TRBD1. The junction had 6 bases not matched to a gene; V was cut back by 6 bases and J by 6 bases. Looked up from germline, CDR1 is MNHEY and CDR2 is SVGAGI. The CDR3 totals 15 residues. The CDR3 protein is CASRGETGGNSPLHF. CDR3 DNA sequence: TGTGCCAGCAGGGGGGAGACAGGGGGTAATTCACCCCTCCACTTT.

In DNA form, the CDR3 reads TGTGCCAGCACCCAATTTCGGGGGGATTCCTACGAGCAGTACTTC. It translates to CASTQFRGDSYEQYF. The V and J genes are TRBV2 and TRBJ2-7; 7 nucleotides line up with TRBD2. The germline V gene has CDR1 SNHLY and CDR2 FYNNEI. The CDR3 runs 15 residues. V lost 7 bases to trimming and J lost 1 base; unmatched junction nucleotides: 10. The whole variable domain, remainder taken from reference TRBV2 and TRBJ2-7, is EPEVTQTPSHQVTQMGQEVILRCVPISNHLYFYWYRQILGQKVEFLVSFYNNEISEKSEIFDDQFSVERPDGSNFTLKIRSTKLEDSAMYFCASTQFRGDSYEQYFGPGTRLTVT.

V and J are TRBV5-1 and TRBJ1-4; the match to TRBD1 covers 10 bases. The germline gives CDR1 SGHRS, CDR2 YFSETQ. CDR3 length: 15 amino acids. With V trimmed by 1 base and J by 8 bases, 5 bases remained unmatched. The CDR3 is CASSLIRDRGEKLFF. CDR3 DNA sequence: TGCGCCAGCAGCTTGATCCGGGACAGGGGCGAAAAACTGTTTTTT.

The CDR3 sequence is CSGEGVYGYTF. The DNA for the CDR3 is TGCAGTGGGGAGGGGGTTTATGGCTACACCTTC. The chain links TRBV20-1 to TRBJ1-2, with D tentatively TRBD1 (6 bases). The CDR3 has 11 amino acids. V lost 7 bases and J 5 bases, leaving 11 bases between the germline ends. Germline CDR1 DFQATT, CDR2 SNEGSKA (reference sequence).

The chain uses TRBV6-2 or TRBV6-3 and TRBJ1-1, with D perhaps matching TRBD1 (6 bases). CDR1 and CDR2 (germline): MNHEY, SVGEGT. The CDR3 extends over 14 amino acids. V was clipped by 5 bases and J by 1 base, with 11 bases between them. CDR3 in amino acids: CASSQTGWNTEAFF. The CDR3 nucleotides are TGTGCCAGCAGTCAGACAGGCTGGAACACTGAAGCTTTCTTT.